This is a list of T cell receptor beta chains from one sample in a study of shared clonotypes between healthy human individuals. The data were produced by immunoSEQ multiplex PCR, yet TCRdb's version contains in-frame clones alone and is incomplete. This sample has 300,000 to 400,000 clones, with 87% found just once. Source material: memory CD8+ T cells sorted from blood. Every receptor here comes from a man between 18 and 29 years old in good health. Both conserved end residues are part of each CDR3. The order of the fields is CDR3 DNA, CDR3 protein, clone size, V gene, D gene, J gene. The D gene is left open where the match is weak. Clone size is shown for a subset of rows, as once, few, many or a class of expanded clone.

TGTGCCAGCAGTTCCCCCCCTACGAGGGGGCGAGAGGCCCGACCTCCTTTCGAGCAGTACTTC,CASSSPPTRGREARPPFEQYF,NA,TRBV27,TRBD1,TRBJ2-7
TGCGCCAGCAGCTTCCGCTCTGGAAACACCATATATTTT,CASSFRSGNTIYF,NA,TRBV5-1,NA,TRBJ1-3
TGTGCCAGCAGTCCGTCAGCGGGGATGACTTACAATGAGCAGTTCTTC,CASSPSAGMTYNEQFF,NA,TRBV27,TRBD2,TRBJ2-1
TGTGCCAGCAGCTCCTCCGGGACAGAGAGCTCCTACGAGCAGTACTTC,CASSSSGTESSYEQYF,NA,TRBV7-2,TRBD1,TRBJ2-7
TGTGCCAGCAGCGCAACGGGATTTGCTGCCTATAATTCACCCCTCCACTTT,CASSATGFAAYNSPLHF,once,TRBV11-2,NA,TRBJ1-6
TGCAGCGTCCGGACTAGTTATGATGAGCAGTTCTTC,CSVRTSYDEQFF,NA,TRBV29-1,TRBD2,TRBJ2-1
TGTGCCAGCAGTTTTCTAGCGGGAGCTGGGGAGCAGTACTTC,CASSFLAGAGEQYF,NA,TRBV27,TRBD2,TRBJ2-7
TGCGCCAGCAGCCGGGAAACTAGCGGCGTTTACGAGCAGTACTTC,CASSRETSGVYEQYF,NA,TRBV4-3,TRBD2,TRBJ2-7
TGTGCCAGCAGCGATGGACAGGGAGGCGAGCAGTACTTC,CASSDGQGGEQYF,NA,TRBV5-4,TRBD1,TRBJ2-7
TGCAGCGTTCGGGACAGCGGAGGATACGAGCAGTACTTC,CSVRDSGGYEQYF,NA,TRBV29-1,TRBD1,TRBJ2-7
TGTGCCAGCAGCTCCCTTAGGTTTGACGAGCAGTACTTC,CASSSLRFDEQYF,NA,TRBV7-9,NA,TRBJ2-7
TGTGCCAGCAGTACCGGGACAGCCACCTACGAGCAGTACTTC,CASSTGTATYEQYF,NA,TRBV6-5,TRBD1,TRBJ2-7
TGTGCCAGCAGCGTAGTATCGGGAGTTCGCACCGGGGAGCTGTTTTTT,CASSVVSGVRTGELFF,NA,TRBV9,NA,TRBJ2-2
TGTGCCAGCACCGCACCGGGACAGACGTACGAGCAGTACTTC,CASTAPGQTYEQYF,NA,TRBV6-1,TRBD1,TRBJ2-7
TGCGCCAGCAGCCGGACTGTCTCCTACGAGCAGTACTTC,CASSRTVSYEQYF,NA,TRBV4-1,NA,TRBJ2-7
TGTGCCAGCGAACAATATCGGGGGGACAGGGTTCTCTTC,CASEQYRGDRVLF,NA,TRBV2,TRBD1,TRBJ1-2
TGTGCCAGCAGCCGAGGGCATAGCGGGAGTCGGGGGTACGAGCAGTACTTC,CASSRGHSGSRGYEQYF,once,TRBV7-6,TRBD2,TRBJ2-7
TGTGCCAGCAGCTTAGAGGCCCGGGGAGGCTATGGCTACACCTTC,CASSLEARGGYGYTF,once,TRBV7-8,NA,TRBJ1-2
TGTGCCAGTAGTATAGATCCCGGCAGCTACGAGCAGTACTTC,CASSIDPGSYEQYF,NA,TRBV19,NA,TRBJ2-7
TGCGCCAGCAGCCAAGAAAGTAGGGGCCCAGCGCAGTATTTT,CASSQESRGPAQYF,NA,TRBV4-1,NA,TRBJ2-3
TGCGCCAGCAGCCAGGATACAGGGTCTAACTATGGCTACACCTTC,CASSQDTGSNYGYTF,NA,TRBV4-3,NA,TRBJ1-2
TGCGCCAGCAGCCAAGATTCCGGCGGACGCAATCAGCCCCAGCATTTT,CASSQDSGGRNQPQHF,NA,TRBV4-3,NA,TRBJ1-5
TGCGCCAGCAGCCCCGCCCAGGACATTCTGGGGCAAGAGACCCAGTACTTC,CASSPAQDILGQETQYF,NA,TRBV4-1,NA,TRBJ2-5
TGCGCCAGCAGCCGGGGGGAAACTAGCGGGAGGGACGAGCAGTACTTC,CASSRGETSGRDEQYF,few,TRBV4-3,TRBD2,TRBJ2-7
TGTGCTAGCAGCTTAGGACAGGGAGTAGGGGAGACCCAGTACTTC,CASSLGQGVGETQYF,NA,TRBV7-7,TRBD1,TRBJ2-5
TGTGCCAGCGGCTCCCCAGCAGATATTACGGAGACCCAGTACTTC,CASGSPADITETQYF,once,TRBV5-6,NA,TRBJ2-5
TGCGCCAGCAGCTTGGCGCCAGGGCCCCACGAGCAGTACTTC,CASSLAPGPHEQYF,NA,TRBV5-1,NA,TRBJ2-7
TGTGCCAGCAGCCGGTCGATGGGCTACGAGCAGTACTTC,CASSRSMGYEQYF,NA,TRBV7-8,NA,TRBJ2-7
TGTGCCTGGGGGGAGGACGTGAACACTGAAGCTTTCTTT,CAWGEDVNTEAFF,few,TRBV30,NA,TRBJ1-1
TGTGCCAGCTCTCTCCGGGACTCCCTGGGTGAGCAGTTCTTC,CASSLRDSLGEQFF,NA,TRBV18,NA,TRBJ2-1